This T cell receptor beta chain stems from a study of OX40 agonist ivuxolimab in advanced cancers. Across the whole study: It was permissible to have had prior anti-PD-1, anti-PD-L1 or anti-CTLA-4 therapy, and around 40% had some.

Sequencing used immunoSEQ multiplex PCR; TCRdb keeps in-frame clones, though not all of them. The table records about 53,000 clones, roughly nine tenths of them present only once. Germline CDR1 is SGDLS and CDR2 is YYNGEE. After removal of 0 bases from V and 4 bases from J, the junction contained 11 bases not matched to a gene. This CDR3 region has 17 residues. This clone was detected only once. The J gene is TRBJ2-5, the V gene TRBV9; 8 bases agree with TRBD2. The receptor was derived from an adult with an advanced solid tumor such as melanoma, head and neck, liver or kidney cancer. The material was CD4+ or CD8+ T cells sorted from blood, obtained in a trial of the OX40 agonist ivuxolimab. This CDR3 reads CASSVGGGRGGRETQYF. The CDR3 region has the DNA TGTGCCAGCAGCGTAGGCGGGGGGCGCGGAGGTCGAGAGACCCAGTACTTC.